This T cell receptor (beta chain) was sequenced for a study of siplizumab effects on memory and regulatory T cells. Study-wide results and caveats: Poor capture below about 10^-5 frequency left most alloreactive clones unmapped to unstimulated subsets. Siplizumab significantly reduced alloreactive sequences traceable to unstimulated CD4+ memory cells. Apparently more diverse than memory cells, naive T cells also seemed major alloresponse contributors. Proof of suppressive function in proliferating Tregs from siplizumab cultures was not established.

Points on this clone: The antigen remains undetermined.

Trimming removed 4 bases from V and 4 bases from J, with 12 bases in between. CDR3 length equals 14 residues. CDR1 and CDR2 from the germline V gene are SGHRS and YFSETQ. Clones were sequenced by immunoSEQ multiplex PCR, and TCRdb holds only the in-frame ones, with some missing. The sample records under 150,000 clones, about 95% being singletons. The sample comprised non-Treg CD4+ T cells sorted from blood. The chain couples TRBV5-1 to TRBJ1-5; TRBD1 is a possible D gene (6 bases). This sequence originates from a human donor in good health. The CDR3 sequence: CASSQDSANQPQHF. In nucleotides, the CDR3 is TGCGCCAGCAGCCAGGACAGTGCGAATCAGCCCCAGCATTTT. Supplemented by reference TRBV5-1 and TRBJ1-5, the full variable domain reads KAGVTQTPRYLIKTRGQQVTLSCSPISGHRSVSWYQQTPGQGLQFLFEYFSETQRNKGNFPGRFSGRQFSNSRSEMNVSTLELGDSALYLCASSQDSANQPQHFGDGTRLSIL.